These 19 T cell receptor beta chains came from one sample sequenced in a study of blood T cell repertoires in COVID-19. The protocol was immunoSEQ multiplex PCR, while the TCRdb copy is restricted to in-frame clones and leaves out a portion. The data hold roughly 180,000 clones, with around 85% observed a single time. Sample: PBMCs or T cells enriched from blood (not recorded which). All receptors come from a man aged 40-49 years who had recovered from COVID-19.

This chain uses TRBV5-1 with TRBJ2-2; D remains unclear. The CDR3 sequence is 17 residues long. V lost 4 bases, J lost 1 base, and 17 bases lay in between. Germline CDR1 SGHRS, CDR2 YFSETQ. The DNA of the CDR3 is TGCGCCAGCAGCCTGGACCCCGCGGTTCGGAACACCGGGGAGCTGTTTTTT. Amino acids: CASSLDPAVRNTGELFF.

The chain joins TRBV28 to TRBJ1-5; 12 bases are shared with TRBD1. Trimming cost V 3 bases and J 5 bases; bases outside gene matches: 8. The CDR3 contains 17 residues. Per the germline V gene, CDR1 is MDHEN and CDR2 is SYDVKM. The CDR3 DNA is TGTGCCAGCAGTTTGTTCGCCGGGACAGGGGGCGATCAGCCCCAGCATTTT. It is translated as CASSLFAGTGGDQPQHF.

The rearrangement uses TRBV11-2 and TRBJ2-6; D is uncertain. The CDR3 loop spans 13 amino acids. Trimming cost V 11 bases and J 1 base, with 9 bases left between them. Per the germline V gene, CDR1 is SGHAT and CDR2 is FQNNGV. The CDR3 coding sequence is TGTGCCGGTAGGCGGTCTGGGGCCAACGTCCTGACTTTC. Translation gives CAGRRSGANVLTF.

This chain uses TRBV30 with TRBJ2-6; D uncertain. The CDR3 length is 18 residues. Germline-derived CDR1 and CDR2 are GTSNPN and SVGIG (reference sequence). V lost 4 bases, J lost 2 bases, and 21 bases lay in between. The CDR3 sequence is CAWTPLARSITGANVLTF. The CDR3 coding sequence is TGTGCCTGGACCCCCCTTGCGCGGAGTATTACTGGGGCCAACGTCCTGACTTTC.

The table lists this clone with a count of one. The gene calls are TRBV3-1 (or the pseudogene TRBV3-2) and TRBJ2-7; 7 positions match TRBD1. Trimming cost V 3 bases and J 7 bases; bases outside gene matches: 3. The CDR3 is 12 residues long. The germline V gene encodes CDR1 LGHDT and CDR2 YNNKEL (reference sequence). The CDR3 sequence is CASSHGDREQYF. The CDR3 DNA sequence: TGTGCCAGCAGCCACGGGGACAGAGAGCAGTACTTC.

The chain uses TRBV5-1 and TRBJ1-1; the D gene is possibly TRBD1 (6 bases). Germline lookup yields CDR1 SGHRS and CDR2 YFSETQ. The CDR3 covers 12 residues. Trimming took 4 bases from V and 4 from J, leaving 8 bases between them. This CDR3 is CASSPQGTEAFF. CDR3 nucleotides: TGCGCCAGCAGCCCACAGGGCACTGAAGCTTTCTTT.

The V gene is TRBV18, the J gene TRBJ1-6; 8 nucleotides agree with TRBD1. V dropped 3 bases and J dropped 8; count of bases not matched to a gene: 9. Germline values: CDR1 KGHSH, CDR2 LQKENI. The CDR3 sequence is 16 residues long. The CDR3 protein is CASSPLQGAGDSPLHF. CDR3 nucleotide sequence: TGTGCCAGCTCACCTCTGCAGGGGGCAGGAGATTCACCCCTCCACTTT.

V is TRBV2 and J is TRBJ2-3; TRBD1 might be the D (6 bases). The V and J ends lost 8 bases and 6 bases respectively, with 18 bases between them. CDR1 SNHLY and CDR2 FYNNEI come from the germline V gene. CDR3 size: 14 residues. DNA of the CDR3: TGTGCCAGCCGGACGGAACAGGGCCTGGATACGCAGTATTTT. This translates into CASRTEQGLDTQYF.

CDR3 DNA: TGTGCCAGCTCCTCGCCGGGACTATCGGTCGGGGAGCTGTTTTTT. It codes for CASSSPGLSVGELFF. This chain links TRBV7-9 with TRBJ2-2; 7 bases match TRBD2. V trimming: 8 bases; J trimming: 7 bases; junction bases outside the gene matches: 13. Germline V gene sequence: CDR1 SEHNR, CDR2 FQNEAQ (reference sequence). The CDR3 runs 15 residues.

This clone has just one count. The CDR3 is CATLGTVYGYTF. CDR3 bases: TGTGCCACGCTGGGGACAGTATATGGCTACACCTTC. The chain combines TRBV10-3 with TRBJ1-2; TRBD1 aligns across 7 bases. The ends lost 10 bases at V and 5 bases at J; junction bases unmatched: 7. CDR1 and CDR2 (germline): ENHRY, SYGVKD. This CDR3 is built from 12 residues.

The CDR3 spells CASIGGSSYEQYF. The CDR3 nucleotides read TGTGCCAGCATCGGGGGGAGCTCCTACGAGCAGTACTTC. The V call is TRBV6-5, the J call TRBJ2-7, with TRBD2 matching 7 bases. With 7 bases clipped from V and 0 bases from J, the junction kept 3 bases outside the gene matches. Germline V gene lookup returns CDR1 MNHEY and CDR2 SVGAGI. The CDR3 runs to 13 residues.

For the CDR3, the DNA is TGTGCCTGTCAGGGCTCCTACGAGCAGTACTTC. The encoded protein is CACQGSYEQYF. This chain connects TRBV30 to TRBJ2-7; a weak D match, TRBD1 (5 bases). V lost 6 bases and J lost 0, with 6 bases in between. There are 11 residues in the CDR3. CDR1 and CDR2 (germline): GTSNPN, SVGIG (reference sequence).

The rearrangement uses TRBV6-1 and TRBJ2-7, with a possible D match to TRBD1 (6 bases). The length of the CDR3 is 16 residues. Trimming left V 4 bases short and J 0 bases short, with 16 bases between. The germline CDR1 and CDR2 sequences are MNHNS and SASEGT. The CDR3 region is CASSGPGQTSSYEQYF. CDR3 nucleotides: TGTGCCAGCAGTGGCCCGGGACAAACGAGCTCCTACGAGCAGTACTTC.

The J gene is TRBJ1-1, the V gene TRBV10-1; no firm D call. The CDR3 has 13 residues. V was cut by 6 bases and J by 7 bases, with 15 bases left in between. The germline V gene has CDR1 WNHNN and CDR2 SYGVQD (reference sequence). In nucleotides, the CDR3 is TGCGCCAGCAGCCAGGAGCGGGCCGGTGAAGCTTTCTTT. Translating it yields CASSQERAGEAFF.

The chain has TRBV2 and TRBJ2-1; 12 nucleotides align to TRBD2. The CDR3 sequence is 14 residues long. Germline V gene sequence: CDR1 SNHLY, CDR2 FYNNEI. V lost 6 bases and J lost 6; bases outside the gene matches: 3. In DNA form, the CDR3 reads TGTGCCAGCAGACGACTAGCGGGAGTCAATGAGCAGTTCTTC. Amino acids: CASRRLAGVNEQFF.

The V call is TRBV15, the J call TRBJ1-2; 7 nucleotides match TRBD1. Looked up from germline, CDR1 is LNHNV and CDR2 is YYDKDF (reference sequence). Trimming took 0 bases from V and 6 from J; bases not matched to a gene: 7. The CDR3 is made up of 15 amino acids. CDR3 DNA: TGTGCCACCAGCAGAGATCGTGGGACAGCCCATGGCTACACCTTC. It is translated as CATSRDRGTAHGYTF.

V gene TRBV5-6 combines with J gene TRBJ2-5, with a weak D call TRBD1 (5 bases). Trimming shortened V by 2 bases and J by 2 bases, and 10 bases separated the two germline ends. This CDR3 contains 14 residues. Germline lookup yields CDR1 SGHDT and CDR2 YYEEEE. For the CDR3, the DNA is TGTGCCAGCAGCTTCGGCCGGACACAAGAGACCCAGTACTTC. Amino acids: CASSFGRTQETQYF.

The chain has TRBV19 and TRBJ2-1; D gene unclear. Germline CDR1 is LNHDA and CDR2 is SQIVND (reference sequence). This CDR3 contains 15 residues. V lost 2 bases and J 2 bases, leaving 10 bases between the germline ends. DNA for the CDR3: TGTGCCAGTAGTATACAGGTCAGCACCTACAATGAGCAGTTCTTC. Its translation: CASSIQVSTYNEQFF.

DNA for the CDR3: TGTGCCAGCGGAAAGGGGGCCGGCACTGAAGCTTTCTTT. Translated, it gives CASGKGAGTEAFF. This sequence joins TRBV3-1 (or the pseudogene TRBV3-2) and TRBJ1-1, with TRBD1 identical over 7 bases. V lost 8 bases to trimming and J lost 4 bases; unmatched junction nucleotides: 7. The germline V gene has CDR1 LGHDT and CDR2 YNNKEL (reference sequence). The CDR3 extends over 13 amino acids.